This record concerns one TCR beta chain sequence. The length of the CDR3 is 15 residues. J was trimmed by 4 bases and V by 5 bases; bases with no gene match: 7. Germline V gene data show CDR1 as MDHEN and CDR2 as SYDVKM. This entry comes from a study of technical replicates of blood from several donors. Profiling relied on immunoSEQ multiplex PCR, and the TCRdb table lists in-frame clones only, not all of them. Here the sample spans 65,000 to 90,000 clones, just over 90% being singletons. The sequence was collected from a human donor in good health. The sequenced sample consisted of T cells isolated from PBMCs. The gene calls are TRBV28 and TRBJ2-1, with 8 nucleotides matching TRBD2. The CDR3 sequence: CASSNSGTVYNEQFF. The DNA for the CDR3 is TGTGCCAGCAGTAATAGCGGGACGGTTTACAATGAGCAGTTCTTC.